The next 21 T cell receptor beta chains were all read from a single sample in a study of lymphopenia after photon versus proton radiotherapy. Assay: immunoSEQ multiplex PCR; the TCRdb copy retains only in-frame clones and omits some. The table shows tens of thousands of clones, with 70% to 85% occurring only once. The sequenced sample was peripheral blood, obtained from a patient treated with proton-based radiotherapy. The receptors were sampled from a man in his sixties with pancreatic cancer.

The chain recombines TRBV28 with TRBJ2-2; D unclear. V gave up 2 bases and J gave up 6 bases, with 10 bases separating them. The CDR3 spans 14 residues. Germline CDR1 is MDHEN and CDR2 is SYDVKM. The CDR3 DNA reads as TGTGCCAGCAGTTTACCCGGCTATGCCGGGGAGCTGTTTTTT. This gives the protein CASSLPGYAGELFF.

The chain recombines TRBV30 with TRBJ1-2; a weak D match, TRBD1 (6 bases). V was clipped by 3 bases and J by 8 bases, with 16 bases between them. Germline V gene sequence: CDR1 GTSNPN, CDR2 SVGIG (reference sequence). The CDR3 sequence is 13 residues long. Written as DNA, the CDR3 is TGTGCCTGGAGCCGGGATTGGGGGCCCGGCTACACCTTC. Protein product: CAWSRDWGPGYTF. The complete variable domain, with remaining parts taken from reference TRBV30 and TRBJ1-2, reads SQTIHQWPATLVQPVGSPLSLECTVEGTSNPNLYWYRQAAGRGLQLLFYSVGIGQISSEVPQNLSASRPQDRQFILSSKKLLLSDSGFYLCAWSRDWGPGYTFGSGTRLTVV.

The CDR3 is CASSRLVQETQYF. In nucleotides, the CDR3 is TGTGCCAGCAGCCGCTTGGTCCAAGAGACCCAGTACTTC. The rearrangement links TRBV14 to TRBJ2-5; the D is unclear. Trimming pared 4 bases from V and 1 base from J, leaving 7 bases between. The CDR3 contains 13 residues. In germline, CDR1 is SGHDN, CDR2 FVKESK.

The chain links TRBV28 to TRBJ2-4; weak D call: TRBD2 (5 bases). V dropped 7 bases and J dropped 6 bases, with 22 bases sitting between them. The V gene's germline CDR1 is MDHEN and CDR2 SYDVKM. The CDR3 extends over 16 amino acids. The CDR3 protein is CASIPQFRGRPNIQYF. Written as DNA, the CDR3 is TGTGCCAGCATTCCCCAATTCCGGGGTCGCCCAAACATTCAGTACTTC.

The rearrangement links TRBV30 to TRBJ2-2, with D hard to call. Trimming took 3 bases from V and 1 from J, leaving 3 bases between them. The CDR3 totals 12 residues. Germline-derived CDR1 and CDR2 are GTSNPN and SVGIG (reference sequence). The CDR3 nucleotides are TGTGCCTGGAGCGAGAACACCGGGGAGCTGTTTTTT. Its protein is CAWSENTGELFF.

The chain joins TRBV4-1 to TRBJ1-1, with a possible D match to TRBD1 (6 bases). This CDR3 region has 14 residues. CDR1 MGHRA and CDR2 YSYEKL come from the germline V gene. V gave up 6 bases and J gave up 0 bases, with 11 bases separating them. This CDR3 reads CASRNRALNTEAFF. As DNA, the CDR3 is TGCGCCAGCAGGAACAGGGCTTTGAACACTGAAGCTTTCTTT.

V usage is TRBV11-3 and J usage is TRBJ2-7, with D perhaps TRBD1 or TRBD2 (5 bases each). The CDR3 extends over 15 amino acids. V shed 1 base and J shed 2 bases, with 12 bases lying between them. Germline-derived CDR1 and CDR2 are SGHNT and YENEEA. The chain's CDR3 is CASSLGRGATYEQYF. As DNA, the CDR3 is TGTGCCAGCAGCTTAGGTCGGGGCGCCACCTACGAGCAGTACTTC.

This chain uses TRBV28 with TRBJ2-5; D perhaps matches TRBD1 (7 bases). Trimming removed 2 bases from V and 6 bases from J, with 13 bases in between. The CDR3 runs to 14 residues. The germline gives CDR1 MDHEN, CDR2 SYDVKM. CDR3 DNA sequence: TGTGCCAGCAGTTTAGGAGGGGGCGGAAAGACCCAGTACTTC. It codes for CASSLGGGGKTQYF.

This clone was seen only a few times. The V gene is TRBV6-5, the J gene TRBJ1-2; D is ambiguous. This CDR3 has 13 residues. Trimming took 0 bases from V and 4 from J, leaving 6 bases between them. CDR1 is MNHEY, CDR2 SVGAGI, per germline. DNA for the CDR3: TGTGCCAGCAGTTACTCGGAGACCTATGGCTACACCTTC. This sequence encodes CASSYSETYGYTF.

The CDR3 spells CASSLNRVAGETQYF. CDR3 nucleotide sequence: TGTGCCAGCAGTCTAAACAGGGTAGCTGGAGAGACCCAGTACTTC. The J gene is TRBJ2-5, the V gene TRBV2; perhaps TRBD1 as D (6 bases). Trimming took 5 bases from V and 4 from J, leaving 17 bases between them. The CDR3 loop spans 15 amino acids. Germline V gene lookup returns CDR1 SNHLY and CDR2 FYNNEI.

V and J are TRBV5-1 and TRBJ1-2; no clear D gene. The CDR3 length is 19 residues. V was clipped by 4 bases and J by 0 bases, with 25 bases between them. Germline CDR1 reads SGHRS; CDR2 reads YFSETQ. In DNA form, the CDR3 reads TGCGCCAGCAGCCAGCAACCGGGTTCCACCCCGGGAGCTAACTATGGCTACACCTTC. Its translation is CASSQQPGSTPGANYGYTF.

This chain links TRBV5-4 with TRBJ2-2; D might be TRBD2 (6 bases). V shed 4 bases and J shed 1 base, with 8 bases lying between them. Per the germline V gene, CDR1 is SGHNT and CDR2 is YYREEE (reference sequence). The CDR3 extends over 14 amino acids. CDR3 loop: CASSGGLNTGELFF. CDR3 in DNA: TGTGCCAGCAGCGGGGGACTGAACACCGGGGAGCTGTTTTTT.

The chain combines TRBV4-3 with TRBJ2-6, with D perhaps TRBD2 (6 bases). Germline V gene data show CDR1 as LGHNA and CDR2 as YSLEER. This CDR3 spans 16 amino acids. Trimming removed 1 base at V and 1 base at J, with 8 bases between. This CDR3 is CASSQARGSGANVLTF. The CDR3 coding sequence is TGCGCCAGCAGCCAAGCCCGGGGGTCTGGGGCCAACGTCCTGACTTTC.

This chain uses TRBV10-3 with TRBJ2-7; TRBD2 agrees at 9 bases. The trim removed 10 bases at V and 0 bases at J, leaving 10 bases unmatched. The CDR3 runs 15 residues. Germline assignment: CDR1 ENHRY and CDR2 SYGVKD. CDR3 amino acids: CATTSGTSSSYEQYF. The CDR3 coding sequence is TGTGCCACAACAAGCGGGACTAGCAGCTCCTACGAGCAGTACTTC.

This clone was seen just once. This chain uses TRBV7-8 with TRBJ1-4; TRBD1 aligns across 12 bases. The CDR3 consists of 17 residues. Losses at the gene ends were 3 bases for V and 1 base for J; bases not matched to a gene: 3. The V gene's germline CDR1 is SGHVS and CDR2 FQNEAQ. The CDR3 reads CASSLGQGAGTNEKLFF. Written as DNA, the CDR3 is TGTGCCAGCAGCTTGGGACAGGGGGCTGGAACTAATGAAAAACTGTTTTTT.

The rearrangement joins TRBV29-1 to TRBJ1-2, with D possibly TRBD1 on 6 matching bases. CDR3 size: 13 residues. The V end lost 5 bases, the J end lost 3 bases, and 13 bases lay between the germline ends. Germline V gene sequence: CDR1 SQVTM, CDR2 ANQGSEA. This CDR3 reads CSVTRTGHYGYTF. The DNA for the CDR3 is TGCAGCGTTACGAGAACAGGGCACTATGGCTACACCTTC.

This rearrangement joins TRBV4-1 to TRBJ2-1; D unclear. The CDR3 extends over 18 amino acids. Germline CDR1 reads MGHRA; CDR2 reads YSYEKL. The V gene lost 4 bases and the J gene lost 1 base, with 20 bases spanning the gap. The CDR3 coding sequence is TGCGCCAGCAGCCCCGGGTGGACCACTGGGCGGTCCTACAATGAGCAGTTCTTC. Translation gives CASSPGWTTGRSYNEQFF.

This sequence joins TRBV9 and TRBJ2-5; no reliable D call. Looked up from germline, CDR1 is SGDLS and CDR2 is YYNGEE. The CDR3 loop spans 13 amino acids. V gave up 3 bases and J gave up 2 bases, with 8 bases separating them. The CDR3 DNA reads as TGTGCCAGCAGCGGCCCAAATCAAGAGACCCAGTACTTC. This sequence encodes CASSGPNQETQYF.

The chain links TRBV5-1 to TRBJ1-1; 8 bases align to TRBD1. Germline assignment: CDR1 SGHRS and CDR2 YFSETQ. This CDR3 region has 14 residues. After removal of 2 bases from V and 4 bases from J, the junction contained 4 bases not matched to a gene. DNA for the CDR3: TGCGCCAGCAGCTTACGACAGGGGAGCACTGAAGCTTTCTTT. Translated, it gives CASSLRQGSTEAFF.

The genes are TRBV2 and TRBJ2-3, with TRBD2 matching over 10 bases. CDR1 is SNHLY and CDR2 is FYNNEI in the germline V gene. The CDR3 loop spans 15 amino acids. The V and J ends lost 8 bases and 0 bases, in that order; junction bases with no gene match: 5. The DNA for the CDR3 is TGTGCCAGCGAGTCTAGCGGGAGAAGCACAGATACGCAGTATTTT. It is translated as CASESSGRSTDTQYF.

The chain has TRBV6-6 and TRBJ2-1; maybe TRBD1 (6 bases). V shed 6 bases and J shed 1 base, with 16 bases lying between them. CDR3 size: 16 residues. In germline, CDR1 is MNHNY, CDR2 SVGAGI (reference sequence). The DNA for the CDR3 is TGTGCCAGCAGGGGATTCCGGGACACGTCCTACAATGAGCAGTTCTTC. Translation: CASRGFRDTSYNEQFF.